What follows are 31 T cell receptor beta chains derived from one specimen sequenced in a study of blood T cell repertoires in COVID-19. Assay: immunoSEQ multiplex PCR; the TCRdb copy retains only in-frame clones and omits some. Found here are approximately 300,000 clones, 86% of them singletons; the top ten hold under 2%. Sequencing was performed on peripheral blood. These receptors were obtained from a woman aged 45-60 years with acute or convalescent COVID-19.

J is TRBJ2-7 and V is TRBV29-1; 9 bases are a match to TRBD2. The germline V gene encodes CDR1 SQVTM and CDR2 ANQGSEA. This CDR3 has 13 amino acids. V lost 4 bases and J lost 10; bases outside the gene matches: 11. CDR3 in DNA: TGCAGCGTTGTGGCTAGCGGGGTTTTCGAACAGTACTTC. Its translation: CSVVASGVFEQYF.

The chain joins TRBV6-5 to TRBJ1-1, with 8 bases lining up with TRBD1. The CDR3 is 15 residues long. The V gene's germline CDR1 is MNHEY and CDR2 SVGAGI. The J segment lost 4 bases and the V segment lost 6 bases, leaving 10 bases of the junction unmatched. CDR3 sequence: CASRGLQGVPTEAFF. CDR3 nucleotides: TGTGCCAGCAGGGGATTACAGGGGGTACCCACTGAAGCTTTCTTT.

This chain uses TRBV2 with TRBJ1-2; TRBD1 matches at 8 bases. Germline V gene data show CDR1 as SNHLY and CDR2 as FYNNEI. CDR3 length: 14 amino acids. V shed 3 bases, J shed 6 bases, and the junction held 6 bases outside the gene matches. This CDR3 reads CASSDRTGSHGYTF. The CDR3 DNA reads TGTGCCAGCAGTGACAGGACAGGGTCTCATGGCTACACCTTC.

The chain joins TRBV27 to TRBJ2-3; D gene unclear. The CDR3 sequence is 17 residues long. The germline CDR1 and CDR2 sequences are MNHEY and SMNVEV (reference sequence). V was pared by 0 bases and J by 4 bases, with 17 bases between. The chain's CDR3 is CASSLSPTSIFADTQYF. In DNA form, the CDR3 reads TGTGCCAGCAGTTTATCGCCAACTTCCATCTTCGCAGATACGCAGTATTTT.

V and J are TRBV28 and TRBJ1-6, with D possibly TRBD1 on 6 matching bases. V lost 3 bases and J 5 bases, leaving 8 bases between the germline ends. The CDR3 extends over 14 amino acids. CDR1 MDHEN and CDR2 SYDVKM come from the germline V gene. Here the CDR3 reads CASSFYRDNSPLHF. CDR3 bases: TGTGCCAGCAGTTTTTACAGGGATAATTCACCCCTCCACTTT. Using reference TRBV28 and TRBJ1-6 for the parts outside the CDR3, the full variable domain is DVKVTQSSRYLVKRTGEKVFLECVQDMDHENMFWYRQDPGLGLRLIYFSYDVKMKEKGDIPEGYSVSREKKERFSLILESASTNQTSMYLCASSFYRDNSPLHFGNGTRLTVT.

CDR3 nucleotides: TGTGCCAGCAGCGTAACAGCGGGAGCAGGAGAGACCCAGTACTTC. This sequence encodes CASSVTAGAGETQYF. The rearrangement links TRBV9 to TRBJ2-5; TRBD2 matches 8 bases. Losses at the gene ends were 1 base for V and 4 bases for J; bases not matched to a gene: 6. The CDR3 consists of 15 residues. Looked up from germline, CDR1 is SGDLS and CDR2 is YYNGEE.

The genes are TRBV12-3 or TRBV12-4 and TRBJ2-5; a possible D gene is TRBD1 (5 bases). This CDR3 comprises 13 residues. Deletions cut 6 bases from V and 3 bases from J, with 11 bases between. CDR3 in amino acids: CASSPEQEETQYF. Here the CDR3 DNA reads TGTGCCAGCAGCCCCGAACAGGAAGAGACCCAGTACTTC.

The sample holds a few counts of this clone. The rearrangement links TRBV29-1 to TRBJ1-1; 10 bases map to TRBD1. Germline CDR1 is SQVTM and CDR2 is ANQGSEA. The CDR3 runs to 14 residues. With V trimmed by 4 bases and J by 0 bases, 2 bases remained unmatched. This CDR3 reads CSVGQGALNTEAFF. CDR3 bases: TGCAGCGTTGGACAGGGGGCTTTGAACACTGAAGCTTTCTTT.

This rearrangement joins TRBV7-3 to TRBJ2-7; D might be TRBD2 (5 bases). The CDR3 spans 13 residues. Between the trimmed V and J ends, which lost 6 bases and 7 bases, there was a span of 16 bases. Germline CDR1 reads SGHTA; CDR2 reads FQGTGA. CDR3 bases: TGTGCCAGCAGTACCACCCCCCCGGGGGAGCAGTACTTC. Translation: CASSTTPPGEQYF.

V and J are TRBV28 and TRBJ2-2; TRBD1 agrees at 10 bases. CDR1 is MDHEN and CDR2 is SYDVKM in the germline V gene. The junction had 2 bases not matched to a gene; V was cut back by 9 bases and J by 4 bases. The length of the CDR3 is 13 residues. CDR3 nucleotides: TGTGCCAGGGGGACAGGGGTCACCGGGGAGCTGTTTTTT. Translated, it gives CARGTGVTGELFF.

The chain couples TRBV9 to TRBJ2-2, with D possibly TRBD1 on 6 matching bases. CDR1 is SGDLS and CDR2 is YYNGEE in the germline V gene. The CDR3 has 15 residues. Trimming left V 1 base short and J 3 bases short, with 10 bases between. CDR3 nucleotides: TGTGCCAGCAGCGTATTTAGGACAGACACCGGGGAGCTGTTTTTT. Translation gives CASSVFRTDTGELFF. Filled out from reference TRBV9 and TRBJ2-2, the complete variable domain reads DSGVTQTPKHLITATGQRVTLRCSPRSGDLSVYWYQQSLDQGLQFLIQYYNGEERAKGNILERFSAQQFPDLHSELNLSSLELGDSALYFCASSVFRTDTGELFFGEGSRLTVL.

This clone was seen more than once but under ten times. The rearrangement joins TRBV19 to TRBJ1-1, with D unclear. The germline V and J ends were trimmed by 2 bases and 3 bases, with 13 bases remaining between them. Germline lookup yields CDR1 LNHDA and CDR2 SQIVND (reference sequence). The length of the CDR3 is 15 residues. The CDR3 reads CASSIRGAFDTEAFF. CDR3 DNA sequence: TGTGCCAGTAGTATACGGGGTGCGTTCGACACTGAAGCTTTCTTT.

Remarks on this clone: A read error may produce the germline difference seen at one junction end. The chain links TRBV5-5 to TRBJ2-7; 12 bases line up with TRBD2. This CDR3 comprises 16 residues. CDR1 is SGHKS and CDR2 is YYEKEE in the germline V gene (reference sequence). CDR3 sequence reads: CASSSPTSGRVYGQYF. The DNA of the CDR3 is TGTGCCAGCAGCTCCCCGACTAGCGGGAGAGTTTACGGGCAGTACTTC. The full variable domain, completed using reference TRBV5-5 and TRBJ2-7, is DAGVTQSPTHLIKTRGQQVTLRCSPISGHKSVSWYQQVLGQGPQFIFQYYEKEERGRGNFPDRFSARQFPNYSSELNVNALLLGDSALYLCASSSPTSGRVYGQYFGPGTRLTVT.

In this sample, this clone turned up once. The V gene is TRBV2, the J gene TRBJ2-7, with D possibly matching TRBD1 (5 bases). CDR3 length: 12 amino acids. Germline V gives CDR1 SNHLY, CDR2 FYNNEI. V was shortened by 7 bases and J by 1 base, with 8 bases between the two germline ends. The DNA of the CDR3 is TGTGCCAGCAAAGACAGATCCTACGAGCAGTACTTC. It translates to CASKDRSYEQYF.

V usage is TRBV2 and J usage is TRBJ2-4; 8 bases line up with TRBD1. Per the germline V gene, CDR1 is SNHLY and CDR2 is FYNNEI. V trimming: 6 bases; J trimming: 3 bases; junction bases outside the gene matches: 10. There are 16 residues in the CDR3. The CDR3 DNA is TGTGCCAGCAGGAACCTTCACAGGGGGGACAAAAACATTCAGTACTTC. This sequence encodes CASRNLHRGDKNIQYF.

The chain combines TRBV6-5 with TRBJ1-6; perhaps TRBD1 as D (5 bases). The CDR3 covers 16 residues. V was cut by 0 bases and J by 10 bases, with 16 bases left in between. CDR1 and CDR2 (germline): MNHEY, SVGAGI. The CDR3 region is CASSYSGGVRDSPLHF. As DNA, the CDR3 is TGTGCCAGCAGTTACTCGGGGGGGGTAAGGGACTCACCCCTCCACTTT.

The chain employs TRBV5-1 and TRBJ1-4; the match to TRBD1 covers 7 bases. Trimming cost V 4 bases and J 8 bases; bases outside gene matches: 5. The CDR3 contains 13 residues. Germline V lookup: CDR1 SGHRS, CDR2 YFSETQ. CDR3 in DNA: TGCGCCAGCAGCGGCGGGACAGAGGAAAAACTGTTTTTT. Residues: CASSGGTEEKLFF.

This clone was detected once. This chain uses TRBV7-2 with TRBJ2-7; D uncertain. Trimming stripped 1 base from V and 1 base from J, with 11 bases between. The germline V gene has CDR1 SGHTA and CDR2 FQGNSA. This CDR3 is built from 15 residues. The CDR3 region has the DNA TGTGCCAGCAGCTTAGTTTCCGGTACGTCCTACGAGCAGTACTTC. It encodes CASSLVSGTSYEQYF.

The CDR3, as DNA: TGTGCCAGCAGCCCGGGACAGGGGTGGTCCGGGGAGCTGTTTTTT. Translation: CASSPGQGWSGELFF. This chain links TRBV11-3 with TRBJ2-2; 10 nucleotides align to TRBD1. The V and J ends lost 5 bases and 6 bases, in that order; junction bases with no gene match: 6. This CDR3 contains 15 residues. Germline assignment: CDR1 SGHNT and CDR2 YENEEA.

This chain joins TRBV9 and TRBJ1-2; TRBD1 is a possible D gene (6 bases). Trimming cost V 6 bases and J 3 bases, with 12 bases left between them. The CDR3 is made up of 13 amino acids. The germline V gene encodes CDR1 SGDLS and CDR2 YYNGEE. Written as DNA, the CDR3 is TGTGCCAGCACCAGACAGGACTACTATGGCTACACCTTC. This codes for CASTRQDYYGYTF.

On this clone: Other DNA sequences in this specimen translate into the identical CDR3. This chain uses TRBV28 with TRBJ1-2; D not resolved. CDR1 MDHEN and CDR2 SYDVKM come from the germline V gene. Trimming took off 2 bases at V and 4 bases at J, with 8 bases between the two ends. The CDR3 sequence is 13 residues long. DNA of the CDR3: TGTGCCAGCAGTTTAAGGGAGAGCTATGGCTACACCTTC. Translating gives CASSLRESYGYTF.

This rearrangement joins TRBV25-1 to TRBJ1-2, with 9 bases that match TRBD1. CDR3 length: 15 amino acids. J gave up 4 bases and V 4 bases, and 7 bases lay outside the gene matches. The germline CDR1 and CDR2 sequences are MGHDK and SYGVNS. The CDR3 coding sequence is TGTGCCAGCAGTGGTCCACAGGGGGCGGTCTATGGCTACACCTTC. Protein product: CASSGPQGAVYGYTF.

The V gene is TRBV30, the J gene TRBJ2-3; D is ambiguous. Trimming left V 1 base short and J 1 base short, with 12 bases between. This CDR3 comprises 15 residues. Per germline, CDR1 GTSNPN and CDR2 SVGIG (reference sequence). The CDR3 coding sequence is TGTGCCTGGAGTGGAGTCACAGTGCGCACAGATACGCAGTATTTT. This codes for CAWSGVTVRTDTQYF.

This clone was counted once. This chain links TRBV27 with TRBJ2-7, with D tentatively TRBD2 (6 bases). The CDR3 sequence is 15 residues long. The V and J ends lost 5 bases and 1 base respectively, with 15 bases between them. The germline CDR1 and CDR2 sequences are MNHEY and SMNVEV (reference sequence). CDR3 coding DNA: TGTGCCAGCAGTGGGTATCCGGGGGTATCCTACGAGCAGTACTTC. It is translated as CASSGYPGVSYEQYF.

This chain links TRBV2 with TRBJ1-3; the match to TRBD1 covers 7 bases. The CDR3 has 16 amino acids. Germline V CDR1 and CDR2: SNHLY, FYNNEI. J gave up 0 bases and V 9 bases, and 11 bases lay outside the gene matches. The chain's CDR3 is CASNLDRVNSGNTIYF. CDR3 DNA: TGTGCCAGTAACCTCGACAGGGTTAACTCTGGAAACACCATATATTTT.

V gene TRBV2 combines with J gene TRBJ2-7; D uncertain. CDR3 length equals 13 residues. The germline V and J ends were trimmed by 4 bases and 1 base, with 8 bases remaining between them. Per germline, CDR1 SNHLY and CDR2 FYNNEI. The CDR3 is CASSVGYSYEQYF. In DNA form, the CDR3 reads TGTGCCAGCAGTGTCGGTTATTCCTACGAGCAGTACTTC.

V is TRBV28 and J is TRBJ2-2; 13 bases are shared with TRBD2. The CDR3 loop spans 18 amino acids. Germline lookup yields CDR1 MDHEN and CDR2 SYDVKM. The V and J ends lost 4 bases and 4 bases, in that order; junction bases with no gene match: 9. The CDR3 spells CASSSRTSGSTFTGELFF. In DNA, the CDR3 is TGTGCCAGCAGTTCGAGGACTAGCGGGAGTACGTTCACCGGGGAGCTGTTTTTT.

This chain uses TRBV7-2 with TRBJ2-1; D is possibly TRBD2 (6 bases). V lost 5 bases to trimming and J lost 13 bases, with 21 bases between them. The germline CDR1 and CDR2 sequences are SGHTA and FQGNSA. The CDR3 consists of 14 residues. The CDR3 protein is CASSPPGLDILQFF. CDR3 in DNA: TGTGCCAGCAGCCCCCCGGGACTCGATATCTTACAGTTCTTC.

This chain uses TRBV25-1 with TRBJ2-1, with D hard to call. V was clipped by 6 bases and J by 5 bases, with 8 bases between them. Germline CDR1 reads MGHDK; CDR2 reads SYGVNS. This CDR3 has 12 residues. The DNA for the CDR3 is TGTGCCAGCAGCCTCGTCGACAATGAGCAGTTCTTC. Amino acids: CASSLVDNEQFF.

CDR3 nucleotide sequence: TGTGCCAGCAGTGCAGGGGGTAGCTATGGCTACACCTTC. Its protein product is CASSAGGSYGYTF. V usage is TRBV2 and J usage is TRBJ1-2, with 7 bases identical to TRBD1. The CDR3 loop spans 13 amino acids. J lost 4 bases, V lost 4 bases, and 3 bases had no gene match. Germline values: CDR1 SNHLY, CDR2 FYNNEI.

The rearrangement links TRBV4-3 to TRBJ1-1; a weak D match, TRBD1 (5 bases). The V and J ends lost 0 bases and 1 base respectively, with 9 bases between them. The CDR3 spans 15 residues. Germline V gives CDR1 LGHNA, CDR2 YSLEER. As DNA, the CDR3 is TGCGCCAGCAGCCAAGATCGGAGGGGGAACACTGAAGCTTTCTTT. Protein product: CASSQDRRGNTEAFF.